This T cell receptor (beta chain) was retrieved from a study of post-analysis software for immune sequencing data. Study in general: The patients showed relapsing-remitting, secondary progressive and progressive-relapsing multiple sclerosis courses. Study-wide findings and caveats: Batch-mates among the samples co-clustered strongly by F measure. About five TRBV segments appeared more often in patients than in controls, and TRBV5-6, TRBV5-1 and TRBV20-1 were among these. Significantly decreased normalized Chao1 diversity was recorded for multiple sclerosis patients relative to controls.

Unique molecular identifiers had been added to the TCR beta cDNA libraries. MiXCR, applied by TCRdb to the PCR reads, yields one record per CDR3 protein. The data contain some 890,000 distinct CDR3 sequences, approximately 53% of them singletons. This CDR3 region has 16 residues. With V trimmed by 3 bases and J by 4 bases, 8 bases remained unmatched. CDR1 and CDR2 from the germline V gene are DFQATT and SNEGSKA (reference sequence). This clonotype appeared a few times. Its antigen is as yet unknown. The source is a girl aged 10 to 17 with multiple sclerosis. The V and J genes are TRBV20-1 and TRBJ2-1; 11 nucleotides match TRBD2. The sequenced material came from blood. The CDR3 coding sequence is TGCAGTGCTAGCGGCCTAGCGGGGGGTGGGTACAATGAGCAGTTCTTC. Translated: CSASGLAGGGYNEQFF.